This entry lists 5 T cell receptor beta chains sequenced from one sample in a study of cytomegalovirus exposure and HLA in healthy donors. 13 Jbeta primers and 60 Vbeta primers were used for the PCR. The data were produced by immunoSEQ multiplex PCR, yet TCRdb's version contains in-frame clones alone and is incomplete. Of approximately 150,000 clones in the sample, roughly 80% are singletons; the top ten hold roughly 1.4%. The source material was PBMCs. The receptors derive from a man aged 45 to 65 in good health and CMV-seropositive.

This clone has a single count. V and J are TRBV30 and TRBJ1-5; a possible D gene is TRBD1 (5 bases). This CDR3 region has 15 residues. V was pared by 2 bases and J by 3 bases, with 14 bases between. Germline CDR1 and CDR2: GTSNPN and SVGIG (reference sequence). CDR3 nucleotides: TGTGCCTGGAGTAAGGACGGGACTTTCAATCAGCCCCAGCATTTT. This encodes CAWSKDGTFNQPQHF. The variable domain in full, completed from reference TRBV30 and TRBJ1-5, reads SQTIHQWPATLVQPVGSPLSLECTVEGTSNPNLYWYRQAAGRGLQLLFYSVGIGQISSEVPQNLSASRPQDRQFILSSKKLLLSDSGFYLCAWSKDGTFNQPQHFGDGTRLSIL.

The genes are TRBV7-2 and TRBJ2-3; 9 nucleotides line up with TRBD2. CDR1 and CDR2 (germline): SGHTA, FQGNSA. V shed 1 base, J shed 3 bases, and the junction held 11 bases outside the gene matches. The CDR3 runs 18 residues. The CDR3 region has the DNA TGTGCCAGCAGCTTAGGTCTGCCTAGCGGGAAAAAGACAGATACGCAGTATTTT. It encodes CASSLGLPSGKKTDTQYF.

The V call is TRBV19, the J call TRBJ2-1; D is uncertain. The CDR3 has 14 residues. Germline-derived CDR1 and CDR2 are LNHDA and SQIVND (reference sequence). V was trimmed by 5 bases and J by 4 bases, leaving 12 bases between them. In DNA form, the CDR3 reads TGTGCCAGTAGTCGAACAGAATTATACAATGAGCAGTTCTTC. The encoded protein is CASSRTELYNEQFF.

The J gene is TRBJ2-7, the V gene TRBV6-5, with D perhaps matching TRBD2 (5 bases). The CDR3 is 16 residues long. V was pared by 2 bases and J by 0 bases, with 14 bases between. Germline V lookup: CDR1 MNHEY, CDR2 SVGAGI. The CDR3 DNA reads TGTGCCAGCAGTTACGCACCGGGGTCGGCCTCCTACGAGCAGTACTTC. It yields the protein CASSYAPGSASYEQYF.

This clone was observed a handful of times. The genes are TRBV5-1 and TRBJ2-3, with a possible D match to TRBD1 (5 bases). Germline V gene lookup returns CDR1 SGHRS and CDR2 YFSETQ. The V gene lost 5 bases and the J gene lost 2 bases, with 21 bases spanning the gap. The length of the CDR3 is 17 residues. CDR3 coding DNA: TGCGCCAGCAGTCGAACTGGGGCTAGATCCCTCACAGATACGCAGTATTTT. Translating it yields CASSRTGARSLTDTQYF.